This T cell receptor (beta chain) was profiled in a study of cytomegalovirus exposure and HLA in healthy donors. Whole-study results and caveats: Prior analysis indicated that the majority of TCR beta V segments exhibited productivity approximately 87% or approximately 30% of the time. Follow-up analysis found HLA locus-dependent TCR association rates, highest for DRB1 and lowest for HLA-C. Among TCR beta chains, those listed as cytomegalovirus-associated numbered fewer than 200.

The PCR used 60 Vbeta and 13 Jbeta primers. How the authors handled the data: Roughly 9.9 million shared chains were among the roughly 78 million unique TCR beta chains that a later analysis counted. Profiling relied on immunoSEQ multiplex PCR, and the TCRdb table lists in-frame clones only, not all of them. From that table come the V and J calls and clone size; the DNA was used to work out D and trimming. The data hold more than 100,000 clones, with 75% to 90% observed a single time. The CDR3 loop spans 17 amino acids. With 5 bases clipped from V and 1 base from J, the junction kept 11 bases outside the gene matches. From germline, CDR1 is LNHDA and CDR2 SQIVND (reference sequence). This clone was observed a few times. Its antigen is still unknown.

Specimen: PBMCs. This chain links TRBV19 with TRBJ2-3; 8 nucleotides match TRBD2. The TCR comes from a man aged 30 to 39 in good health and CMV-seronegative. The CDR3 spells CASSPGTRSLGTDTQYF. For the CDR3, the DNA is TGTGCCAGTAGTCCAGGGACTAGATCCCTCGGCACAGATACGCAGTATTTT.